The present T cell receptor beta chain was sequenced within a study of blood T cells in healthy people across ages. General study results and limits: TCR beta diversity correlated strongly with naive T cell percentage.

Donors each provided about 10 milliliters of peripheral blood. Per-sample yields of isolated PBMCs were at least 7 million. This clonotype was seen only a few times. What it binds is not known. Primed by a sample-barcoded 5' primer and a J-beta primer mix, a second PCR proceeded for 7 to 11 cycles. All samples gave at least 2.5 million CDR3-containing paired-end reads. TCRdb re-called the 5' RACE reads through MiXCR, storing one row per CDR3 protein. The sample consists of 650,000 to 1,000,000 distinct CDR3 sequences, roughly 40% of them appearing once. Sequencing was done on a sample of blood. The sequence was obtained from a man younger than 30 in good health.

CDR3: CASSPRTNHYGYTF. CDR3 coding DNA: TGTGCCAGCAGCCCCCGAACAAATCACTATGGCTACACCTTC. The chain carries TRBV7-2 and TRBJ1-2; D uncertain. CDR1 and CDR2 from the germline V gene are SGHTA and FQGNSA. The germline V and J ends were trimmed by 5 bases and 3 bases, with 13 bases remaining between them. The CDR3 consists of 14 residues.